This T cell receptor (beta chain) was recovered during a study of technical replicates of blood from a few donors. Sequencing was performed with immunoSEQ multiplex PCR; in TCRdb, only in-frame clones are kept and a portion is missing. The table lists 60,000 to 70,000 clones, 95% to 98% of them singletons. The sequencing input was T cells isolated from PBMCs. This receptor was obtained from a human donor in good health.

This CDR3 reads CATSRNRDFSEAFF. The CDR3, as DNA: TGTGCCACCAGCAGGAACAGGGATTTTAGTGAAGCTTTCTTT. This sequence joins TRBV15 and TRBJ1-1; possible D gene TRBD1, 6 bases. The CDR3 has 14 residues. V gave up 3 bases and J gave up 7 bases, with 15 bases separating them. Germline CDR1 is LNHNV and CDR2 is YYDKDF (reference sequence).